These T cell receptor beta chains were read from a single sample in a study of T-cell memory formation after mild COVID-19. A single record per CDR3 protein comes from TCRdb applying MiXCR to the 5' RACE reads. The sample yields around 320,000 distinct CDR3 sequences, roughly an eighth seen once. The material sequenced was PBMCs or a T cell subset sorted from them (not recorded which). These receptors were taken from a man aged 18 to 30 who had mild COVID-19 (a few samples of this study predate the infection). Cell type and time point are not known. CDR3s leave out the opening cysteine and the closing phenylalanine or tryptophan. Fields, in order: clone size, V gene, J gene, CDR3 protein. Expanded clones get a size class; other rows say once, few or many, or leave the size out.

NA,TRBV6-4,TRBJ2-3,ASSDSGRPTDTQY
few,TRBV5-1,TRBJ2-3,ASSFGPPGQGTDTQY
few,TRBV4-1,TRBJ1-1,ASSQGESRENTEAF
NA,TRBV18,TRBJ2-1,ASSPLAGKYNEQF
few,TRBV5-1,TRBJ2-1,ASSLFGSSDNEQF
NA,TRBV5-5,TRBJ1-6,ASSLYSRGSPLH
few,TRBV20-1,TRBJ2-1,SAPWTGYNEQF
NA,TRBV5-1,TRBJ1-2,ASSDGQGYYGYT
NA,TRBV23-1,TRBJ2-5,ASSQYPETQY
NA,TRBV6-2/TRBV6-3,TRBJ1-1,ASSQERRYTEAF
NA,TRBV28,TRBJ1-2,AGNRQGFPGYT
few,TRBV20-1,TRBJ2-3,SAPSAGGADTQY
NA,TRBV20-1,TRBJ2-2,SAPRTGVVRVTGELF
NA,TRBV6-6,TRBJ2-7,ASSYPQGAVDEQY
NA,TRBV20-1,TRBJ2-5,SARLAGKETQY
few,TRBV5-5,TRBJ2-5,ASNYRGSGGQETQY
NA,TRBV7-2,TRBJ2-2,ASSLVAGGLTGELF
NA,TRBV7-9,TRBJ1-1,ASSTSTGRAF
few,TRBV12-3/TRBV12-4,TRBJ2-2,ASSFLAGALKTGELF
NA,TRBV25-1,TRBJ2-1,ASSSAGSANEQF
few,TRBV7-3,TRBJ1-5,ASSSPGQVRDQPQH
NA,TRBV2,TRBJ2-1,ASRGYRVQSSYNEQF
few,TRBV15,TRBJ2-3,ATSRLDSTDTQY
few,TRBV19,TRBJ2-6,ASSVYSGANVLT
NA,TRBV4-3,TRBJ1-6,ASSQDGGSPLH
many,TRBV29-1,TRBJ2-1,SVATPRAGGGGNEQF
few,TRBV29-1,TRBJ2-5,SVEEGRQFLGETQY
few,TRBV25-1,TRBJ2-7,ASSAPGEEQY
many,TRBV4-3,TRBJ1-2,ASSQGGTNYGYT
few,TRBV3-1,TRBJ1-2,ASSTRGFYGYT
NA,TRBV5-6,TRBJ2-2,ASSLRGLGTGELF
few,TRBV28,TRBJ1-5,ASSLRSVGRGSEPQH
NA,TRBV7-2,TRBJ1-4,ASISGQLATNEKLF
few,TRBV10-3,TRBJ2-1,AIRDPAVYNEQF
few,TRBV29-1,TRBJ1-1,SVEGGWITEAF
few,TRBV5-1,TRBJ1-2,ASSASGTGSGYT
NA,TRBV12-3/TRBV12-4,TRBJ2-1,ASSPPAAGGVYNEQF
NA,TRBV29-1,TRBJ1-1,SVLTGVGTEAF
NA,TRBV20-1,TRBJ1-1,SARDRVLNTEAF
NA,TRBV5-1,TRBJ2-7,ASGLGAGPEGEQY
few,TRBV9,TRBJ2-3,ASSVQGSLAGTQY
many,TRBV10-3,TRBJ2-5,AISGPEETQY
NA,TRBV7-2,TRBJ1-6,ASSVGQGAPLH
NA,TRBV7-9,TRBJ1-2,ASNQRGRNYGYT
few,TRBV20-1,TRBJ2-5,SASRTELQRTQY
many,TRBV20-1,TRBJ2-4,SATSGGARNIQY
few,TRBV7-9,TRBJ2-3,ASSLDGGADTQY
NA,TRBV2,TRBJ2-2,ASSQGPLTTGELF